This T cell receptor (beta chain) was obtained from a study of blood T cell repertoires in COVID-19. Profiled with immunoSEQ multiplex PCR; TCRdb holds only in-frame clones, not every one. The sample yields roughly 70,000 clones, around 90% seen once. The V and J ends lost 4 bases and 9 bases respectively, with 22 bases between them. Germline loops: CDR1 MDHEN, CDR2 SYDVKM. The length of the CDR3 is 16 residues. Sequencing input: peripheral blood. The source of this sequence is a woman of 80 years or more with active COVID-19. This chain links TRBV28 with TRBJ2-1, with a possible D match to TRBD2 (6 bases). In nucleotides, the CDR3 is TGTGCCAGCAGTTCCTTCGGGGGAGCCCAAGGCATTGAGCAGTTCTTC. Translated: CASSSFGGAQGIEQFF.